These 30 T cell receptor beta chains originate from one sample sequenced in a study of T cell responses to AZD1222 COVID-19 vaccine. TCRdb's table, derived via immunoSEQ multiplex PCR, lists solely in-frame clones and lacks some. The sample has about 160,000 clones, around 90% seen once; the top ten hold 1.9%. The sequencing used peripheral blood, collected on day 0 of AZD1222 vaccination. Receptor source: an adult in good health.

This clone was seen a few times. The rearrangement uses TRBV3-1 (or the pseudogene TRBV3-2) and TRBJ1-4; D is unresolved. V lost 0 bases and J lost 8, with 25 bases in between. CDR1 LGHDT and CDR2 YNNKEL come from the germline V gene (reference sequence). The CDR3 spans 19 residues. CDR3 in amino acids: CASSQDLSGYESRGEKLFF. The DNA of the CDR3 is TGTGCCAGCAGCCAAGATCTGTCGGGGTATGAGAGCCGAGGGGAAAAACTGTTTTTT.

The chain recombines TRBV11-2 with TRBJ1-3; no reliable D call. The CDR3 spans 12 residues. Germline values: CDR1 SGHAT, CDR2 FQNNGV. Trimming left V 5 bases short and J 8 bases short, with 10 bases between. The CDR3 spells CASSPELDTIYF. The CDR3 DNA is TGTGCCAGCAGCCCCGAGTTAGACACCATATATTTT.

This clone was found once. The chain recombines TRBV28 with TRBJ2-7; D is ambiguous. Germline CDR1 and CDR2: MDHEN and SYDVKM. This CDR3 is built from 13 residues. V was pared by 3 bases and J by 4 bases, with 10 bases between. The CDR3 DNA sequence: TGTGCCAGCAGTTTGGGCCGTATGTACGAGCAGTACTTC. Encoded protein: CASSLGRMYEQYF.

The V call is TRBV7-2, the J call TRBJ1-2; tentatively, D is TRBD1 (5 bases). Looked up from germline, CDR1 is SGHTA and CDR2 is FQGNSA. V lost 11 bases and J 7 bases, leaving 20 bases between the germline ends. The CDR3 loop spans 13 amino acids. DNA for the CDR3: TGTGCCGCGGCCCGGGGCCGGTCGACTGGCTACACCTTC. Translation: CAAARGRSTGYTF.

The V call is TRBV5-6, the J call TRBJ1-3; weak D call: TRBD1 (5 bases). With 0 bases removed from V and 0 bases from J, the gap between germline ends came to 10 bases. Germline assignment: CDR1 SGHDT and CDR2 YYEEEE. The CDR3 length is 16 residues. In DNA, the CDR3 is TGTGCCAGCAGCTTGGGGGACGTCTACTCTGGAAACACCATATATTTT. Protein sequence: CASSLGDVYSGNTIYF.

The chain uses TRBV10-2 and TRBJ1-4, with TRBD1 as a possible D gene (6 bases). V lost 6 bases and J 8 bases, leaving 16 bases between the germline ends. There are 14 residues in the CDR3. Germline V CDR1 and CDR2: WSHSY, SAAADI. The CDR3 DNA reads TGCGCCAGCAGAACAGGGTTGGAGAGGGAAAAACTGTTTTTT. It is translated as CASRTGLEREKLFF.

This sequence joins TRBV27 and TRBJ1-6; D unclear. Germline CDR1 and CDR2: MNHEY and SMNVEV (reference sequence). The length of the CDR3 is 12 residues. V lost 3 bases, J lost 9 bases, and 6 bases lay in between. The CDR3 DNA sequence: TGTGCCAGCAGTTTTATAAGTTCACCCCTCCACTTT. Translating it yields CASSFISSPLHF.

The chain joins TRBV10-3 to TRBJ2-7; D tentatively reads TRBD1 or TRBD2 (7 bases each). V was pared by 3 bases and J by 2 bases, with 17 bases between. The CDR3 is 16 amino acids. CDR1 ENHRY and CDR2 SYGVKD come from the germline V gene. The CDR3 nucleotides read TGTGCCATCAGTGAACCGGGGAGGGGGCAAACCTACGAGCAGTACTTC. This encodes CAISEPGRGQTYEQYF.

This chain joins TRBV6-5 and TRBJ1-1; D might be TRBD1 (6 bases). V lost 2 bases to trimming and J lost 1 base, with 8 bases between them. Germline V gives CDR1 MNHEY, CDR2 SVGAGI. This CDR3 contains 14 residues. For the CDR3, the DNA is TGTGCCAGCAGTTACAGGACAGCGAACACTGAAGCTTTCTTT. Translating gives CASSYRTANTEAFF.

The chain is built from TRBV11-2 and TRBJ1-5; D not certain. V was trimmed by 0 bases and J by 0 bases, leaving 6 bases between them. The CDR3 is 15 amino acids. CDR1 SGHAT and CDR2 FQNNGV come from the germline V gene. Here the CDR3 DNA reads TGTGCCAGCAGCTTAGAAGGGAATAGCAATCAGCCCCAGCATTTT. It specifies CASSLEGNSNQPQHF.

This chain uses TRBV19 with TRBJ2-7, with unresolved D. CDR1 is LNHDA, CDR2 SQIVND, per germline (reference sequence). The CDR3 sequence is 14 residues long. Trimming removed 4 bases from V and 2 bases from J, with 12 bases in between. The CDR3 loop is CASSNSRNTYEQYF. The CDR3 DNA reads TGTGCCAGTAGTAATTCCAGGAATACCTACGAGCAGTACTTC. The full variable domain, completed using reference TRBV19 and TRBJ2-7, is DGGITQSPKYLFRKEGQNVTLSCEQNLNHDAMYWYRQDPGQGLRLIYYSQIVNDFQKGDIAEGYSVSREKKESFPLTVTSAQKNPTAFYLCASSNSRNTYEQYFGPGTRLTVT.

This chain uses TRBV6-5 with TRBJ2-1; D not certain. Germline V gene lookup returns CDR1 MNHEY and CDR2 SVGAGI. CDR3 size: 11 residues. V gave up 2 bases and J gave up 9 bases, with 5 bases separating them. CDR3 in DNA: TGTGCCAGCAGTTACGGGGTTGAGCAGTTCTTC. This translates into CASSYGVEQFF.

J is TRBJ1-3 and V is TRBV18; D ambiguous. The CDR3 runs to 16 residues. Trimming shortened V by 6 bases and J by 0 bases, and 15 bases separated the two germline ends. Germline V gives CDR1 KGHSH, CDR2 LQKENI. The CDR3 sequence: CASSPKTFSSGNTIYF. CDR3 DNA: TGTGCCAGCTCCCCAAAGACATTTAGCTCTGGAAACACCATATATTTT.

V gene TRBV5-4 combines with J gene TRBJ2-6, with D perhaps matching TRBD1 (6 bases). Per the germline V gene, CDR1 is SGHNT and CDR2 is YYREEE (reference sequence). The CDR3 has 18 residues. Trimming removed 1 base from V and 0 bases from J, with 14 bases in between. The CDR3 region is CASSLIGRGPSGANVLTF. The CDR3 DNA sequence: TGTGCCAGCAGCTTGATCGGCAGGGGTCCCTCTGGGGCCAACGTCCTGACTTTC. The full variable domain, in which reference TRBV5-4 and TRBJ2-6 provide the parts outside the CDR3, is ETGVTQSPTHLIKTRGQQVTLRCSSQSGHNTVSWYQQALGQGPQFIFQYYREEENGRGNFPPRFSGLQFPNYSSELNVNALELDDSALYLCASSLIGRGPSGANVLTFGAGSRLTVL.

The V and J genes are TRBV7-2 and TRBJ2-7; perhaps D is TRBD1 or TRBD2 (5 bases each). Trimming shortened V by 1 base and J by 1 base, and 20 bases separated the two germline ends. The germline CDR1 and CDR2 sequences are SGHTA and FQGNSA. The CDR3 has 18 residues. CDR3 residues: CASSLVPPGAGRSYEQYF. The CDR3, as DNA: TGTGCCAGCAGCTTAGTCCCGCCCGGGGCAGGGCGGTCCTACGAGCAGTACTTC.

This chain uses TRBV6-1 with TRBJ2-7; D is possibly TRBD2 (6 bases). The CDR3 contains 16 residues. V lost 3 bases to trimming and J lost 3 bases, with 18 bases between them. Per the germline V gene, CDR1 is MNHNS and CDR2 is SASEGT. Here the CDR3 DNA reads TGTGCCAGCAGTGATTTGGCGGGGATTTCGGGCTACGAGCAGTACTTC. This gives the protein CASSDLAGISGYEQYF.

The chain joins TRBV7-2 to TRBJ1-6, with 9 bases matching TRBD1. The germline V gene has CDR1 SGHTA and CDR2 FQGNSA. CDR3 size: 16 residues. Trimming cost V 4 bases and J 10 bases; bases outside gene matches: 11. In DNA, the CDR3 is TGTGCCAGCAGCTCACTCCGGGACAGGGTTGGGTCACCCCTCCACTTT. Protein sequence: CASSSLRDRVGSPLHF.

V and J are TRBV30 and TRBJ2-7; a possible D gene is TRBD2 (6 bases). Looked up from germline, CDR1 is GTSNPN and CDR2 is SVGIG (reference sequence). Trimming left V 3 bases short and J 9 bases short, with 12 bases between. This CDR3 is 11 amino acids long. The CDR3 coding sequence is TGTGCCTGGAGCGGGGGAGGCTTGCAGTACTTC. This translates into CAWSGGGLQYF.

The rearrangement links TRBV7-9 to TRBJ2-7; 7 nucleotides match TRBD2. Germline lookup yields CDR1 SEHNR and CDR2 FQNEAQ (reference sequence). Trimming removed 3 bases from V and 0 bases from J; junction bases left unmatched: 11. This CDR3 region has 17 residues. The chain's CDR3 is CASSLFPLAVNSYEQYF. The CDR3 bases are TGTGCCAGCAGCTTGTTCCCCCTAGCGGTAAACTCCTACGAGCAGTACTTC. The whole variable domain, remainder taken from reference TRBV7-9 and TRBJ2-7, is DTGVSQNPRHKITKRGQNVTFRCDPISEHNRLYWYRQTLGQGPEFLTYFQNEAQLEKSRLLSDRFSAERPKGSFSTLEIQRTEQGDSAMYLCASSLFPLAVNSYEQYFGPGTRLTVT.

V and J are TRBV29-1 and TRBJ1-1, with D unresolved. Germline CDR1 SQVTM, CDR2 ANQGSEA. The CDR3 loop spans 13 amino acids. Trimming took 4 bases from V and 0 from J, leaving 9 bases between them. Here the CDR3 DNA reads TGCAGCGTTGCCGGCAGAATGAACACTGAAGCTTTCTTT. This encodes CSVAGRMNTEAFF.

The chain recombines TRBV5-4 with TRBJ2-1; TRBD2 might be the D (6 bases). CDR1 and CDR2 from the germline V gene are SGHNT and YYREEE (reference sequence). CDR3 length: 16 amino acids. Trimming took off 1 base at V and 6 bases at J, with 17 bases between the two ends. The CDR3 sequence: CASSLSRRAEGNEQFF. The CDR3 DNA follows: TGTGCCAGCAGCTTGTCTAGGAGGGCGGAGGGCAATGAGCAGTTCTTC.

This clone was recorded once. The V gene is TRBV27, the J gene TRBJ1-3, with TRBD1 matching over 9 bases. The CDR3 sequence is 15 residues long. The ends lost 2 bases at V and 8 bases at J; junction bases unmatched: 7. Germline CDR1 reads MNHEY; CDR2 reads SMNVEV (reference sequence). The CDR3, as DNA: TGTGCCAGCAGTTTAGGGAATGGACAGGGGCACACCATATATTTT. Translating it yields CASSLGNGQGHTIYF.

The chain's CDR3 is CASSPGTGHGYTF. The CDR3 DNA sequence: TGTGCCAGCAGTCCAGGGACAGGGCATGGCTACACCTTC. The chain employs TRBV6-5 and TRBJ1-2; 9 bases fit TRBD1. CDR1 and CDR2 from the germline V gene are MNHEY and SVGAGI. Trimming removed 5 bases from V and 6 bases from J; junction bases left unmatched: 4. The CDR3 spans 13 residues.

The V gene is TRBV20-1, the J gene TRBJ1-1; D perhaps matches TRBD1 (6 bases). Trimming removed 5 bases from V and 7 bases from J, with 8 bases in between. Germline CDR1 DFQATT, CDR2 SNEGSKA (reference sequence). The CDR3 contains 10 residues. The CDR3 coding sequence is TGCAGTGCTGGGGGGCTTGAAGCTTTCTTT. Its translation: CSAGGLEAFF.

In this sample, this clone turned up a few times. The genes are TRBV6-2 or TRBV6-3 and TRBJ2-7; 7 bases line up with TRBD2. The CDR3 is made up of 15 amino acids. Looked up from germline, CDR1 is MNHEY and CDR2 is SVGEGT. V was clipped by 2 bases and J by 7 bases; unmatched bases: 11. CDR3 in amino acids: CASSYAPRENREQYF. As DNA, the CDR3 is TGTGCCAGCAGTTACGCTCCGCGGGAGAATCGGGAGCAGTACTTC.

The V call is TRBV18, the J call TRBJ2-7; TRBD1 aligns across 7 bases. Per germline, CDR1 KGHSH and CDR2 LQKENI. V was clipped by 3 bases and J by 6 bases; unmatched bases: 5. The CDR3 totals 13 residues. This CDR3 is CASSPSTGLEQYF. For the CDR3, the DNA is TGTGCCAGCTCACCTTCGACAGGGCTCGAGCAGTACTTC.

This chain joins TRBV12-1 and TRBJ2-7; no check of the table's D call, TRBD1, against the DNA was made. TRBV12-1 is recorded as a pseudogene. CDR3 size: 16 residues. The CDR3 bases are TGTGCCAGCAGCTTTGTTCCAGGGGGCTTTGGGAAGGAGCAGTACTTC. Protein sequence: CASSFVPGGFGKEQYF.

This sequence joins TRBV30 and TRBJ1-1; D is ambiguous. Germline CDR1 and CDR2: GTSNPN and SVGIG (reference sequence). This CDR3 contains 12 residues. V dropped 2 bases and J dropped 7 bases, with 11 bases sitting between them. The CDR3 sequence is CAWSKAFNEAFF. The CDR3 DNA is TGTGCCTGGAGTAAAGCATTTAATGAAGCTTTCTTT. Drawing the rest from reference TRBV30 and TRBJ1-1, the complete variable domain is SQTIHQWPATLVQPVGSPLSLECTVEGTSNPNLYWYRQAAGRGLQLLFYSVGIGQISSEVPQNLSASRPQDRQFILSSKKLLLSDSGFYLCAWSKAFNEAFFGQGTRLTVV.

The genes are TRBV4-3 and TRBJ1-4; TRBD1 might be the D (5 bases). CDR3 size: 15 residues. Germline assignment: CDR1 LGHNA and CDR2 YSLEER. Trimming took 0 bases from V and 9 from J, leaving 14 bases between them. The CDR3 sequence is CASSQEARAWKKLFF. CDR3 sequence (DNA): TGCGCCAGCAGCCAAGAAGCCAGGGCCTGGAAAAAACTGTTTTTT.

This sequence joins TRBV21-1 and TRBJ2-7. TRBV21-1 is flagged as a pseudogene. The CDR3 length is 16 residues. The CDR3 here is CASSKAPGARDYEQYF. CDR3 sequence (DNA): TGTGCCAGCAGCAAAGCGCCCGGGGCGAGAGACTACGAGCAGTACTTC.